What follows is one T cell receptor beta chain and its context. As yet, its antigen is unknown. These data come from a study of OX40 agonist ivuxolimab in advanced cancers. As for the study in general: People in dose escalation had one of these cancers: hepatocellular carcinoma, melanoma, renal cell or head and neck cancer.

Clones were read by immunoSEQ multiplex PCR, and TCRdb kept only the in-frame ones, dropping some. Of under 70,000 clones listed, 85% to 90% were seen once; the top ten hold around 1.4%. Collection of blood occurred at baseline, at cycle 4 day 1, and at cycle 7 day 1. Findings and limits, study-wide: Some of the lowest clonal expansion was seen in partial responders at 0.1-3.0 mg/kg.

V gave up 3 bases and J gave up 3 bases; unmatched junction bases: 8. There are 16 residues in the CDR3. Germline V gene sequence: CDR1 SEHNR, CDR2 FQNEAQ (reference sequence). Source: CD4+ or CD8+ T cells sorted from blood, taken in a trial of the OX40 agonist ivuxolimab. The clonotype was recovered from an adult with an advanced solid tumor such as melanoma, head and neck, liver or kidney cancer. The genes are TRBV7-9 and TRBJ1-2; the match to TRBD1 covers 9 bases. In nucleotides, the CDR3 is TGTGCCAGCAGCTTCCACTGGGGACAGGGCGACTATGGCTACACCTTC. Translated: CASSFHWGQGDYGYTF.